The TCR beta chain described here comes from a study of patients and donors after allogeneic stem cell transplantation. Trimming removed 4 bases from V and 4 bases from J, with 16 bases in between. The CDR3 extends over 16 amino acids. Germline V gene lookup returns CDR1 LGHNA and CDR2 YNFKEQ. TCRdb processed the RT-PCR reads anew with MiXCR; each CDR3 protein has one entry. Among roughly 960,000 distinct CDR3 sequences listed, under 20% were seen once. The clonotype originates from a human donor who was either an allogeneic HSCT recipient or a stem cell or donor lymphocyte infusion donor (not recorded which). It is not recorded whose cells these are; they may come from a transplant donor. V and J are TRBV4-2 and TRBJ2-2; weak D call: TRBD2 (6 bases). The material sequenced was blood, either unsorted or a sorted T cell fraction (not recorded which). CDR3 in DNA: TGTGCCAGCAGCCCAGGATACCGGGAGCTCACCGGGGAGCTGTTTTTT. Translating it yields CASSPGYRELTGELFF.